The source of this TCR beta chain is a study of identical twins. This clonotype was seen only a few times. Its antigen is not known. TCRdb reprocessed the 5' RACE reads with MiXCR, giving one entry per CDR3 protein. The sample yields 200,000 to 250,000 distinct CDR3 sequences, approximately 7% seen once. Overall study findings and caveats: Some out-of-frame alpha sequences were shared by twins, and these showed excess low generation probability.

V lost 4 bases and J lost 7; bases outside the gene matches: 10. CDR1 and CDR2 from the germline V gene are SEHNR and FQNEAQ (reference sequence). This CDR3 is 14 amino acids long. The same data also went into a second study, on yellow fever vaccine responses in identical twins.

The receptor was isolated from a woman between 18 and 29 years old in good health. The chain recombines TRBV7-9 with TRBJ2-7; 7 nucleotides line up with TRBD1. What was sequenced was memory (CD45RO+) T cells sorted from blood. CDR3 in amino acids: CASSSGQGVLEQYF. The CDR3 DNA reads as TGTGCCAGCAGCTCAGGCCAGGGGGTTCTAGAGCAGTACTTC.